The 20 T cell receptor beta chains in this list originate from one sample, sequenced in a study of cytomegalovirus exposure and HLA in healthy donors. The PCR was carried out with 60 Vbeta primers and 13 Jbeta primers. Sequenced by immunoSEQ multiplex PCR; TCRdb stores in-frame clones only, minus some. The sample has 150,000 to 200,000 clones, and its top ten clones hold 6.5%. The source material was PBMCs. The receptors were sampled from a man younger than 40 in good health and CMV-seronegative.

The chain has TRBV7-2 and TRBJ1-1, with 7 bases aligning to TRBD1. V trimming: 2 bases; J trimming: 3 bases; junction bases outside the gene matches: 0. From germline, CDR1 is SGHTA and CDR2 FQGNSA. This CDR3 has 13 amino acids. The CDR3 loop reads CASSLQGDTEAFF. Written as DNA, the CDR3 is TGTGCCAGCAGCTTACAGGGGGACACTGAAGCTTTCTTT.

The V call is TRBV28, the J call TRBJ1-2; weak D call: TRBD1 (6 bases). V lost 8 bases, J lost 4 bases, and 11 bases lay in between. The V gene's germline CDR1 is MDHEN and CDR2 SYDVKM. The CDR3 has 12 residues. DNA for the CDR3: TGTGCCAGCGGGGGGGGCGCCTATGGCTACACCTTC. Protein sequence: CASGGGAYGYTF.

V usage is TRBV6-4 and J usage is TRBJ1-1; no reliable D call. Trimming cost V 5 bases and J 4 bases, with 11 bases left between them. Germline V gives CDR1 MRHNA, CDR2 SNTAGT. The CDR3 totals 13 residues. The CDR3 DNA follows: TGTGCCAGCAGTACTCAGGCGGGCACTGAAGCTTTCTTT. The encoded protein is CASSTQAGTEAFF.

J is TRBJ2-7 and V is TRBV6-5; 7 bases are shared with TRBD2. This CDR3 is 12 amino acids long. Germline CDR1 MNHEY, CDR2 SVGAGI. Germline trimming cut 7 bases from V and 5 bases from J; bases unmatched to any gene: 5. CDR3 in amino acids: CASTSLADEQYF. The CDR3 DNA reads TGTGCCAGCACCTCCCTAGCGGACGAGCAGTACTTC.

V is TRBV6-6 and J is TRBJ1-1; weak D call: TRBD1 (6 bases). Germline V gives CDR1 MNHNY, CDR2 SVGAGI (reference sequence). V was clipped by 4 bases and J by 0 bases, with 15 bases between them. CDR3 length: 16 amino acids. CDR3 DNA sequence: TGTGCCAGCAGTTTGGGGTACAGGGAACTGAACACTGAAGCTTTCTTT. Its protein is CASSLGYRELNTEAFF.

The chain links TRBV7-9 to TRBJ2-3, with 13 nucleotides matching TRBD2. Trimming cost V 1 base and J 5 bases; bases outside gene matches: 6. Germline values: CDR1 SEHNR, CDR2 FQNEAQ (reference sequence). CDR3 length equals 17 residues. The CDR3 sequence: CASSLGLAGGTGDTQYF. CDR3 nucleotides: TGTGCCAGCAGCTTAGGACTAGCGGGGGGTACTGGAGATACGCAGTATTTT.

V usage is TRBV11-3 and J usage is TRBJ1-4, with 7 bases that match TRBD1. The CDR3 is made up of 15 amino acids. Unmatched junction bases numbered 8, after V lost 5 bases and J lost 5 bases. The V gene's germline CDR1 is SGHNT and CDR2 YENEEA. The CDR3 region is CASSVYRGANEKLFF. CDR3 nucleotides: TGTGCCAGCAGCGTGTACAGGGGTGCAAATGAAAAACTGTTTTTT.

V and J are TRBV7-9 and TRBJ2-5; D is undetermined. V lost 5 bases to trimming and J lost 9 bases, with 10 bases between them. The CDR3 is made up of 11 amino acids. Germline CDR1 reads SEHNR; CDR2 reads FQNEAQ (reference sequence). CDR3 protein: CASSPESSQYF. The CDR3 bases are TGTGCCAGCAGCCCCGAGTCCTCCCAGTACTTC.

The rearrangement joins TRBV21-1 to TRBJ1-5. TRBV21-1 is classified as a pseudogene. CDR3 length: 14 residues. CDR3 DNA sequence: TGTGCCAGCAGCCCCTCCTATAGCAATCAGCCCCAGCATTTT. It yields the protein CASSPSYSNQPQHF.

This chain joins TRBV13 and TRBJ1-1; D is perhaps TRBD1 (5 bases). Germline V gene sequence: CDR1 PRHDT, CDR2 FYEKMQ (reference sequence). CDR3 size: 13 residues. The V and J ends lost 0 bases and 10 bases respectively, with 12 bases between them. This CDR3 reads CASSLGTDLGAFF. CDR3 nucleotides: TGTGCCAGCAGCTTAGGGACAGATCTGGGAGCTTTCTTT.

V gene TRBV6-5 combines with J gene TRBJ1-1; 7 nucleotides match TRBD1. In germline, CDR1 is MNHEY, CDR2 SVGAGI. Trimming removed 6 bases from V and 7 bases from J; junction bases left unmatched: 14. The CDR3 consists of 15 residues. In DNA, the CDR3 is TGTGCCAGCAGCCAGAAGCCGACAGGGAAAAATGAAGCTTTCTTT. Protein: CASSQKPTGKNEAFF.

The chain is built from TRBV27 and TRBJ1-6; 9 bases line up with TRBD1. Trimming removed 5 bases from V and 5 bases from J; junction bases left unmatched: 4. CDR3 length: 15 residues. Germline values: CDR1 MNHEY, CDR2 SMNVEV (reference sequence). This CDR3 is CASSRGTGNNSPLHF. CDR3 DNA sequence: TGTGCCAGCAGTCGCGGGACAGGGAATAATTCACCCCTCCACTTT.

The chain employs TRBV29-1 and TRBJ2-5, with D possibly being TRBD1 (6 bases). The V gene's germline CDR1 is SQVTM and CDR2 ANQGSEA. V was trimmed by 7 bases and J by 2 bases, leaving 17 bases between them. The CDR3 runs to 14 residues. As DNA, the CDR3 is TGCAGCGGCCGACAGGTGGGGTTACAAGAGACCCAGTACTTC. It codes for CSGRQVGLQETQYF.

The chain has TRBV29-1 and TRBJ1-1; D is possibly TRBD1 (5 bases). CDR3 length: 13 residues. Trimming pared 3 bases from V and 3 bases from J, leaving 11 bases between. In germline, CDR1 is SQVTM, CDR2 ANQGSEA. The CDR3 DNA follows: TGCAGCGTTGAGACAGTTTGGGACACTGAAGCTTTCTTT. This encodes CSVETVWDTEAFF.

This CDR3 is CASSDTTEGFINEKLFF. The CDR3 coding sequence is TGTGCCAGCAGCGACACAACCGAGGGCTTTATTAATGAAAAACTGTTTTTT. The V gene is TRBV27, the J gene TRBJ1-4, with D uncertain. V was clipped by 6 bases and J by 4 bases, with 21 bases between them. This CDR3 has 17 amino acids. Germline V gene lookup returns CDR1 MNHEY and CDR2 SMNVEV (reference sequence). The full variable domain, completed using reference TRBV27 and TRBJ1-4, is EAQVTQNPRYLITVTGKKLTVTCSQNMNHEYMSWYRQDPGLGLRQIYYSMNVEVTDKGDVPEGYKVSRKEKRNFPLILESPSPNQTSLYFCASSDTTEGFINEKLFFGSGTQLSVL.

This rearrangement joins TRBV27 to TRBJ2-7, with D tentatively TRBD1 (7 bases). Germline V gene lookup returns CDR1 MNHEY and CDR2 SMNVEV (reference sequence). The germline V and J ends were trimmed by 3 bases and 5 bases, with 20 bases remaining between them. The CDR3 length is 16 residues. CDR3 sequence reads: CASSFSGGGVWDEQYF. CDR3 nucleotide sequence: TGTGCCAGCAGTTTCTCAGGAGGGGGCGTCTGGGACGAGCAGTACTTC.

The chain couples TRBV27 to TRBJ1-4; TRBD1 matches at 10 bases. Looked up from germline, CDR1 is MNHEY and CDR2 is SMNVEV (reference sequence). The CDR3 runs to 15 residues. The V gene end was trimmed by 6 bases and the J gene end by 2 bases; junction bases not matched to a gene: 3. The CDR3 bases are TGTGCCAGCAGGCGACAGGGGGCGACTAATGAAAAACTGTTTTTT. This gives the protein CASRRQGATNEKLFF.

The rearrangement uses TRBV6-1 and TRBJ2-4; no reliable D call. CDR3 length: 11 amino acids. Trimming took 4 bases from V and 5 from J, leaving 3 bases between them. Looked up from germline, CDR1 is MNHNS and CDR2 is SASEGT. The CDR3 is CASSVENIQYF. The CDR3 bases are TGTGCCAGCAGTGTAGAAAACATTCAGTACTTC.

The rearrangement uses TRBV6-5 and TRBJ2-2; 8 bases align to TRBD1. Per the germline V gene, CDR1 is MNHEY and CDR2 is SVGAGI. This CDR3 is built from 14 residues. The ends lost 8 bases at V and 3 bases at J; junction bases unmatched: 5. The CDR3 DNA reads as TGTGCCAGCGGTATGGGACAGGACACCGGGGAGCTGTTTTTT. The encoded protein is CASGMGQDTGELFF.

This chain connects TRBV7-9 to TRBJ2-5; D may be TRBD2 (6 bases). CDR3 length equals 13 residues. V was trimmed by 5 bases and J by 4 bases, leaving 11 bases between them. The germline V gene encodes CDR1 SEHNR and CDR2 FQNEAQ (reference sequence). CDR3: CASSEVGGETQYF. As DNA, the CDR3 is TGTGCCAGCAGCGAAGTGGGGGGAGAGACCCAGTACTTC.